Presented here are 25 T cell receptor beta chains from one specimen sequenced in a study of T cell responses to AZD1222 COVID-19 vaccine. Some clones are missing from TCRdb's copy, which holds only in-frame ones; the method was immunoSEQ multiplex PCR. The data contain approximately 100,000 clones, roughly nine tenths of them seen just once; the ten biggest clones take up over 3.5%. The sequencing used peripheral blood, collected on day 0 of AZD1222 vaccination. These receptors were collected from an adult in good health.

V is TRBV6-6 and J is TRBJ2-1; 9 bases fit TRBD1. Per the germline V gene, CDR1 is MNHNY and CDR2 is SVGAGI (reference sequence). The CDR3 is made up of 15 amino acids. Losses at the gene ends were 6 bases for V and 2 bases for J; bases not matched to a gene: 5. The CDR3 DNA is TGTGCCAGCAGAACGCGGACAGGGGCCTACAATGAGCAGTTCTTC. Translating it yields CASRTRTGAYNEQFF.

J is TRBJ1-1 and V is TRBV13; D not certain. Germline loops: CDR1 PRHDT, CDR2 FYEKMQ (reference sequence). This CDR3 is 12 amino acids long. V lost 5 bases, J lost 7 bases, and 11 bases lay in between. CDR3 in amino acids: CASSPRRLEAFF. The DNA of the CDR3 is TGTGCCAGCAGCCCCCGCCGTCTTGAAGCTTTCTTT.

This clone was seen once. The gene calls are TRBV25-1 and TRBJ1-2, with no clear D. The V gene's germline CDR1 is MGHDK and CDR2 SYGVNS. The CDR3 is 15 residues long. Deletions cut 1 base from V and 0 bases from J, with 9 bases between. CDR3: CASSEWGIANYGYTF. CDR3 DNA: TGTGCCAGCAGTGAATGGGGTATAGCTAACTATGGCTACACCTTC.

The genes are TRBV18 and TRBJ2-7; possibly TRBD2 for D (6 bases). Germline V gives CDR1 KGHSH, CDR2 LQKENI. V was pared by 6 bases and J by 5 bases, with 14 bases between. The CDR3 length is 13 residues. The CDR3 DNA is TGTGCCAGCTCCCAAGGAGGGTTCAACGAGCAGTACTTC. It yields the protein CASSQGGFNEQYF.

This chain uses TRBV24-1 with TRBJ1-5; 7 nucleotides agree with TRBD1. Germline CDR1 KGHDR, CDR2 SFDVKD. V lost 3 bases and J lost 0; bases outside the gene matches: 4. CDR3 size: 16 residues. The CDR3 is CATSDATGDSNQPQHF. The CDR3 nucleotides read TGTGCCACCAGTGATGCTACAGGGGATAGCAATCAGCCCCAGCATTTT.

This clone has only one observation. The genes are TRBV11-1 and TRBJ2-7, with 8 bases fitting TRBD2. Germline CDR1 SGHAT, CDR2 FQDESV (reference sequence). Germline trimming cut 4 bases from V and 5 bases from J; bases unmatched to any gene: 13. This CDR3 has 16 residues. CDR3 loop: CASSSEPRTSTHEQYF. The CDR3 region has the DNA TGTGCCAGCAGCTCTGAGCCTCGGACTAGCACCCACGAGCAGTACTTC.

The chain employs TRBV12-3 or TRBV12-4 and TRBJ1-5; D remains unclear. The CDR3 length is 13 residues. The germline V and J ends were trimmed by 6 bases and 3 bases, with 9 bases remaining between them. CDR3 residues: CASRPLPNQPQHF. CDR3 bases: TGTGCCAGCAGACCATTACCCAATCAGCCCCAGCATTTT.

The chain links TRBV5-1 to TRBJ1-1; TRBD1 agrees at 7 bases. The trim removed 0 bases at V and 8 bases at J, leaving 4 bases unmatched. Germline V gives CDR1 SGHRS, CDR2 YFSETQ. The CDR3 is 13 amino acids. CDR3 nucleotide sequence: TGCGCCAGCAGCTTGGCCGGACAGGAGGAAGCTTTCTTT. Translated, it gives CASSLAGQEEAFF.

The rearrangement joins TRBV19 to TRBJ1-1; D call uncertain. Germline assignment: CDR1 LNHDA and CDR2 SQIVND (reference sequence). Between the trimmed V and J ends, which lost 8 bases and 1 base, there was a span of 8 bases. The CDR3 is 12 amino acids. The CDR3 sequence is CASRWGNTEAFF. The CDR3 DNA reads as TGTGCCAGTCGGTGGGGGAACACTGAAGCTTTCTTT.

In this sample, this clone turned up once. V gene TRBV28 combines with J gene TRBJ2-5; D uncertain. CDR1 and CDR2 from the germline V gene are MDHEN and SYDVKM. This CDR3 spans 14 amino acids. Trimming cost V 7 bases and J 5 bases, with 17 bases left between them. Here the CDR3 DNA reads TGTGCCAGCACCTCGCTCTTAGTGGGGGAGACCCAGTACTTC. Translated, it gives CASTSLLVGETQYF.

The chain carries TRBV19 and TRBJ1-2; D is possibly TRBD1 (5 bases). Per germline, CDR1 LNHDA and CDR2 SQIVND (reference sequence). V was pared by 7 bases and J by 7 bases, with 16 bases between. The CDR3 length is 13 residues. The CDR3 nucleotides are TGTGCCAGTAAGAGGAGGGGCGAGGGTGGCTACACCTTC. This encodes CASKRRGEGGYTF. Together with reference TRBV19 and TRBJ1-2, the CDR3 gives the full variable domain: DGGITQSPKYLFRKEGQNVTLSCEQNLNHDAMYWYRQDPGQGLRLIYYSQIVNDFQKGDIAEGYSVSREKKESFPLTVTSAQKNPTAFYLCASKRRGEGGYTFGSGTRLTVV.

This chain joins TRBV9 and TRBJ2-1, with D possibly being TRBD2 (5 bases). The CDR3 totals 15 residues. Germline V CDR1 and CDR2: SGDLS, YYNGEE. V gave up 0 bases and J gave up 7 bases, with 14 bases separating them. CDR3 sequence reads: CASSVVSGGGNEQFF. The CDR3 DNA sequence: TGTGCCAGCAGCGTAGTGTCTGGTGGCGGGAATGAGCAGTTCTTC.

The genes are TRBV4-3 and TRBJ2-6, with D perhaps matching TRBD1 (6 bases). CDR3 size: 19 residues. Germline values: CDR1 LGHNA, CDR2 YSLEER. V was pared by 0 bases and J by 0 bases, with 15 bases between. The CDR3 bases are TGCGCCAGCAGCCAAGATTTTATAGGACAGCGCTCTGGGGCCAACGTCCTGACTTTC. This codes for CASSQDFIGQRSGANVLTF.

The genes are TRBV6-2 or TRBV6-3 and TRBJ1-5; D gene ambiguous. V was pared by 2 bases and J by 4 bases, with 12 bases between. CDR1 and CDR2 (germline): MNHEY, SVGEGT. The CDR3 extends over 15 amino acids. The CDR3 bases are TGTGCCAGCAGTTACCTAAAGGATTTTAATCAGCCCCAGCATTTT. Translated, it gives CASSYLKDFNQPQHF.

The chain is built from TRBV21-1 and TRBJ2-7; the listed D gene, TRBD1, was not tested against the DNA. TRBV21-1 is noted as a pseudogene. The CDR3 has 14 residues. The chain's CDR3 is CASSSSGTDYEQYF. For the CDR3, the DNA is TGTGCCAGCAGCAGCTCCGGGACAGACTACGAGCAGTACTTC.

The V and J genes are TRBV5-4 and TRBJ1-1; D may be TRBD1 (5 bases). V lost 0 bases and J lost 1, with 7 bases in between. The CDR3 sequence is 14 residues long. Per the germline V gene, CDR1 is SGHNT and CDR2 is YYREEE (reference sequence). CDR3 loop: CASSLGGRNTEAFF. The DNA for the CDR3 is TGTGCCAGCAGCTTGGGGGGCCGGAACACTGAAGCTTTCTTT. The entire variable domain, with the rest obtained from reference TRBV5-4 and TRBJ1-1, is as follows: ETGVTQSPTHLIKTRGQQVTLRCSSQSGHNTVSWYQQALGQGPQFIFQYYREEENGRGNFPPRFSGLQFPNYSSELNVNALELDDSALYLCASSLGGRNTEAFFGQGTRLTVV.

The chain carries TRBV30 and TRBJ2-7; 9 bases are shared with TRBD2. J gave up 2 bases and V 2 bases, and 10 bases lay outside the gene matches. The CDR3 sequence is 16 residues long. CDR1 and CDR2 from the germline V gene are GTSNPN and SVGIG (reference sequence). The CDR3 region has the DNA TGTGCCTGGAGTACTCGAGGGACTAGCTCCGCCTACGAGCAGTACTTC. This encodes CAWSTRGTSSAYEQYF.

CDR3 protein: CATSGGLQSSYGYTF. The CDR3 nucleotides are TGTGCCACCAGCGGCGGTCTACAATCCTCCTATGGCTACACCTTC. This sequence joins TRBV15 and TRBJ1-2; D is ambiguous. The germline V gene encodes CDR1 LNHNV and CDR2 YYDKDF (reference sequence). This CDR3 is built from 15 residues. Trimming pared 5 bases from V and 4 bases from J, leaving 17 bases between.

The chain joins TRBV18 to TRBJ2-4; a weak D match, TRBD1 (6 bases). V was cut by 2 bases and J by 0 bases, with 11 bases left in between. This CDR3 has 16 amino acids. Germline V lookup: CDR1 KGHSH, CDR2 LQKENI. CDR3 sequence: CASSPKGVGAKNIQYF. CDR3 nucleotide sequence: TGTGCCAGCTCACCAAAGGGGGTTGGAGCCAAAAACATTCAGTACTTC.

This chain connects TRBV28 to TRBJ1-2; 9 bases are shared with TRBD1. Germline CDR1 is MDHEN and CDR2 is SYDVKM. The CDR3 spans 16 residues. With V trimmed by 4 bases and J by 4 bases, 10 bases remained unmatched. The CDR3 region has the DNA TGTGCCAGCAGTTGGGGATTGAGGACAGGGGCCTATGGCTACACCTTC. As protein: CASSWGLRTGAYGYTF.

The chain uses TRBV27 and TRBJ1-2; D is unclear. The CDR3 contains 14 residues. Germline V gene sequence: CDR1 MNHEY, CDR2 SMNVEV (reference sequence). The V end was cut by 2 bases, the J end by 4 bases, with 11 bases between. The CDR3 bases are TGTGCCAGCAGTTTAAGAGAAAAGGGCTATGGCTACACCTTC. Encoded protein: CASSLREKGYGYTF.

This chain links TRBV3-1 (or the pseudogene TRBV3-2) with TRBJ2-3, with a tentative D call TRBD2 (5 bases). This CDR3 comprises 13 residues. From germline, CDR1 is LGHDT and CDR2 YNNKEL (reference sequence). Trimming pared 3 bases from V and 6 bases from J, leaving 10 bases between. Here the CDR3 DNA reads TGTGCCAGCAGCCATCTTAGCGTTGATACGCAGTATTTT. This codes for CASSHLSVDTQYF.

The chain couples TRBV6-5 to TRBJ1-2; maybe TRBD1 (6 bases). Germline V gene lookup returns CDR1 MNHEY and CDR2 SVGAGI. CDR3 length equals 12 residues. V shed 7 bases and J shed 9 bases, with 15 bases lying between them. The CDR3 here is CASTSRGLSYTF. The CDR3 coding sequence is TGTGCCAGCACTAGCAGGGGACTTAGCTACACCTTC.

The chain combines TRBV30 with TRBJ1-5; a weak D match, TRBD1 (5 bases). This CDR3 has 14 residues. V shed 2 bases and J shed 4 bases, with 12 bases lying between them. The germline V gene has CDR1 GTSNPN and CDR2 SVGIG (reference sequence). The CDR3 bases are TGTGCCTGGAGTCCTGGGAGGGGTAATCAGCCCCAGCATTTT. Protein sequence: CAWSPGRGNQPQHF.

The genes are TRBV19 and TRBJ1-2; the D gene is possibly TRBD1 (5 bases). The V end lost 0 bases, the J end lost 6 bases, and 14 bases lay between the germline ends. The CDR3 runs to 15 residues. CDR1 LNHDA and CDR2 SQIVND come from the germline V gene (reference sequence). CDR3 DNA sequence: TGTGCCAGTAGTATAGATCTATCCAGGGTCGATGGCTACACCTTC. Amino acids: CASSIDLSRVDGYTF.